The 5 T cell receptor beta chains given below trace back to one sample, sequenced in a study of OX40 agonist ivuxolimab in advanced cancers. Library creation used the immunoSEQ multiplex PCR assay. In TCRdb, the immuneACCESS table is reduced to in-frame sequences with V and J assigned. These tables do not hold every clone; where another copy was compared, an unresolved V gene accounts for under half, and the others remain unexplained. The sample data list some 65,000 clones, and around 90% of these were observed just once. The ten top clones hold 2.5% to 3% of the sample. This specimen was CD4+ or CD8+ T cells sorted from blood, taken in a trial of the OX40 agonist ivuxolimab. These TCRs come from an adult with an advanced solid tumor such as melanoma, head and neck, liver or kidney cancer.

This chain uses TRBV6-1 with TRBJ2-5; unclear D gene. Germline V lookup: CDR1 MNHNS, CDR2 SASEGT. The CDR3 contains 13 residues. V was shortened by 8 bases and J by 2 bases, with 12 bases between the two germline ends. DNA for the CDR3: TGTGCCAGCCTCTCGTTATTTCAAGAGACCCAGTACTTC. Protein sequence: CASLSLFQETQYF.

This clone was observed many times. This chain links TRBV7-2 with TRBJ2-7; perhaps TRBD2 as D (5 bases). The V end lost 1 base, the J end lost 2 bases, and 12 bases lay between the germline ends. Germline V gene lookup returns CDR1 SGHTA and CDR2 FQGNSA. This CDR3 contains 15 residues. CDR3 nucleotides: TGTGCCAGCAGCTTAGATTCTAGCCGGGCCTACGAGCAGTACTTC. It is translated as CASSLDSSRAYEQYF. Full variable domain (outside the CDR3, taken from reference TRBV7-2 and TRBJ2-7): GAGVSQSPSNKVTEKGKDVELRCDPISGHTALYWYRQSLGQGLEFLIYFQGNSAPDKSGLPSDRFSAERTGGSVSTLTIQRTQQEDSAVYLCASSLDSSRAYEQYFGPGTRLTVT.

This chain joins TRBV5-1 and TRBJ2-7; D remains ambiguous. V lost 6 bases to trimming and J lost 5 bases, with 9 bases between them. The CDR3 length is 11 residues. Germline V gene sequence: CDR1 SGHRS, CDR2 YFSETQ. As DNA, the CDR3 is TGCGCCAGCAAGGGTGGCCACGAGCAGTACTTC. Translated, it gives CASKGGHEQYF.

This chain joins TRBV6-1 and TRBJ2-7; D is undetermined. V was clipped by 0 bases and J by 6 bases, with 9 bases between them. This CDR3 is built from 13 residues. CDR1 is MNHNS and CDR2 is SASEGT in the germline V gene. CDR3 sequence: CASSEALAFEQYF. CDR3 in DNA: TGTGCCAGCAGTGAAGCGTTGGCGTTCGAGCAGTACTTC.

This chain connects TRBV7-9 to TRBJ1-6; D not certain. Germline loops: CDR1 SEHNR, CDR2 FQNEAQ (reference sequence). V lost 3 bases and J lost 9, with 9 bases in between. There are 13 residues in the CDR3. Written as DNA, the CDR3 is TGTGCCAGCAGCTTTTTCTCAGGTTCACCCCTCCACTTT. This encodes CASSFFSGSPLHF.